The TCR beta chain under discussion was sequenced for a study of T cell responses to AZD1222 COVID-19 vaccine. Study context: Second-dose intervals near 4 or 12 weeks were combined.

This clone showed up just once. Assay: immunoSEQ multiplex PCR; the TCRdb copy retains only in-frame clones and omits some. The table lists 120,000 or so clones, about 92% of them singletons. Per germline, CDR1 SGHRS and CDR2 YFSETQ. The V and J ends lost 0 bases and 3 bases, in that order; junction bases with no gene match: 4. The CDR3 sequence is 15 residues long. This clonotype was obtained from an adult in good health. V gene TRBV5-1 combines with J gene TRBJ2-7; 9 positions agree with TRBD2. Source: peripheral blood, taken on day 0 of AZD1222 vaccination. DNA of the CDR3: TGCGCCAGCAGCTTGGTTCCTAGCGGGGTCTACGAGCAGTACTTC. It codes for CASSLVPSGVYEQYF.